This record concerns one T cell receptor beta chain sequence. It lacks a known antigen. Per-base quality was not reported, and no clone a single base away is much larger than it. TCRbeta CDR3 regions were amplified from genomic DNA by means of the immunoSEQ Assay, a bias-controlled multiplex PCR. From the authors' description of their analysis: The number of nucleated cells in each sample was estimated from the amplification of reference gene primers within the assay. To quantify the absolute abundance of each unique TCRbeta CDR3 rearrangement, sequence reads were collapsed and filtered. For each sample, productive Simpson clonality was calculated as the square root of Simpson's diversity index across productive rearrangements. This immuneACCESS table, as held by TCRdb, lists in-frame sequences with V and J called but not all clones. Of the missing ones, under half trace to an unresolved V gene in checked studies; the others have no known cause. V, J and clone size derive from that table, while D and trimming were established from the DNA sequence. The sample data list hundreds of thousands of clones, and roughly 90% of these were observed just once. In total, the top ten clones hold approximately 9% of the sample.

This sample stems from a study of blood T cell repertoires in COVID-19 (dated by TCRdb to 2018 to 2021). For context, the study as a whole: Collaborator samples came from the United States, Italy and Spain and covered acute and convalescent phases of COVID-19. A freely available public database, intended as a resource for researchers studying the immune response to SARS-CoV-2, is where the repertoires were released. Where available, HLA class I and class II types were obtained from metadata supplied by the sample provider rather than from assay-based typing. The material from the prospective study consisted of cDNA or gDNA derived from T cells, B-cell-depleted T cells, or PBMCs. The dataset comprised deeply sampled blood TCRbeta repertoires from subjects exposed to, actively infected with, or recovered from COVID-19. The samples were drawn from the first 160 participants of the ongoing ImmuneRACE study and from roughly 1,300 subjects provided by 6 global collaborators. Nearly every sample came with metadata listing a de-identified subject ID, COVID-19 status, age in years and sex.

The CDR3 covers 13 residues, taking in both the cysteine and the phenylalanine. The only DNA kept is the CDR3, 39 bases in frame from the first base. Trimming removed 1 base from V and 3 bases from J, leaving 6 bases between the germline ends. Reading the germline V gene gives CDR1 SGHTA and CDR2 FQGTGA. Participants in the prospective study were aged about 18 to 95 years, lived in 24 United States geographic areas, and enrolled through a virtual design. To assign participants to cohorts, the prospective study relied on clinical history that participants themselves reported in a screening survey and a study questionnaire. Recovered participants in ImmuneRACE Cohort 3 were defined as having two consecutive negative NP/OP PCR tests, clearance from a healthcare professional, or resolution of symptoms. Each participant in the prospective study had whole blood, serum and a nasopharyngeal or oropharyngeal swab collected by mobile phlebotomists. Participants in the prospective study had the option to provide additional blood draws and questionnaires over a roughly two-month period. Blood samples from the prospective study were shipped frozen or at room temperature prior to DNA extraction.

Study-wide conclusions, independent of this receptor: How much clinical and demographic metadata was included differed by source and by participant, and the metadata was provided uncurated.

The sequenced material came from PBMCs or T cells enriched from blood (not recorded which). The TCR originated in a woman between 18 and 29 years old who had recovered from COVID-19. The chain uses TRBV7-3 and TRBJ1-1, with no D gene named confidently. The CDR3 region reads CASSLNEDTEAFF. The DNA sequence is as follows: TGTGCCAGCAGCTTAAACGAGGACACTGAAGCTTTCTTT.